The entry below gives a single TCR beta chain sequence along with its context. The data were taken from a study of cytomegalovirus exposure and HLA in healthy donors. Germline CDR1 reads SNHLY; CDR2 reads FYNNEI. This CDR3 has 13 amino acids. The V and J ends lost 4 bases and 7 bases, in that order; junction bases with no gene match: 6. 13 Jbeta primers and 60 Vbeta primers were used for the PCR. Sequencing used immunoSEQ multiplex PCR; TCRdb keeps in-frame clones, though not all of them. The sample has about 160,000 clones; roughly 85% are singletons. This clonotype originated in a man in his forties or fifties in good health and CMV-seronegative. The sample comprised PBMCs. V usage is TRBV2 and J usage is TRBJ1-2; 7 bases align to TRBD1. The CDR3 bases are TGTGCCAGCAGTGGGACAGGCTTCCGTGGCTACACCTTC. As protein: CASSGTGFRGYTF.